One and the same sample provided the 18 T cell receptor beta chains below, sequenced in a study of blood T cell repertoires in COVID-19. The method was immunoSEQ multiplex PCR; TCRdb's version includes in-frame clones alone and lacks a portion of them. The sample includes tens of thousands of clones, approximately 70% seen only once; the top ten take roughly 61%. Material for sequencing was peripheral blood. Receptors were obtained from an older man with acute or convalescent COVID-19.

The V call is TRBV14, the J call TRBJ2-5, with 9 bases that match TRBD2. The CDR3 is 17 amino acids. The V and J ends lost 1 base and 1 base, in that order; junction bases with no gene match: 7. Germline CDR1 reads SGHDN; CDR2 reads FVKESK. The CDR3 DNA follows: TGTGCCAGCAGCCAAGGTTTAGGACTAGCGATCCAAGAGACCCAGTACTTC. Amino acids: CASSQGLGLAIQETQYF.

This clone has more than one count but fewer than ten. This chain connects TRBV7-6 to TRBJ2-1; D gene uncertain. V gave up 7 bases and J gave up 8 bases, with 15 bases separating them. Germline assignment: CDR1 SGHVS and CDR2 FNYEAQ. CDR3 size: 13 residues. The CDR3 loop is CASTLGPRDEQFF. CDR3 in DNA: TGTGCCAGCACCCTAGGCCCCCGGGATGAGCAGTTCTTC. Looking up the rest from reference TRBV7-6 and TRBJ2-1 gives the full variable domain: GAGVSQSPRYKVTKRGQDVALRCDPISGHVSLYWYRQALGQGPEFLTYFNYEAQQDKSGLPNDRFSAERPEGSISTLTIQRTEQRDSAMYRCASTLGPRDEQFFGPGTRLTVL.

This sequence joins TRBV7-8 and TRBJ2-7, with TRBD1 identical over 7 bases. The J segment lost 2 bases and the V segment lost 5 bases, leaving 6 bases of the junction unmatched. The CDR3 consists of 14 residues. Germline V CDR1 and CDR2: SGHVS, FQNEAQ. The DNA for the CDR3 is TGTGCCAGCAGCCAACAGGGGCAGCCCTACGAGCAGTACTTC. This gives the protein CASSQQGQPYEQYF.

This rearrangement joins TRBV15 to TRBJ1-2; possible D gene TRBD1, 6 bases. V was pared by 1 base and J by 5 bases, with 11 bases between. Germline-derived CDR1 and CDR2 are LNHNV and YYDKDF (reference sequence). The CDR3 is 14 residues long. CDR3 region: CATSRAQGGYGYTF. The CDR3 region has the DNA TGTGCCACCAGCAGAGCACAGGGCGGGTATGGCTACACCTTC.

The rearrangement uses TRBV28 and TRBJ2-3, with 7 bases aligning to TRBD2. V was pared by 8 bases and J by 4 bases, with 3 bases of the junction left unmatched. Looked up from germline, CDR1 is MDHEN and CDR2 is SYDVKM. The CDR3 extends over 12 amino acids. As DNA, the CDR3 is TGTGCCAGCCAGGGAGGGGCAGATACGCAGTATTTT. It encodes CASQGGADTQYF.

CDR3 amino acids: CASSQWTGAEAFF. The CDR3 DNA sequence: TGTGCCAGCAGCCAATGGACAGGGGCTGAAGCTTTCTTT. This chain joins TRBV14 and TRBJ1-1, with TRBD1 matching 9 bases. The CDR3 consists of 13 residues. Germline V lookup: CDR1 SGHDN, CDR2 FVKESK. The V segment lost 2 bases and the J segment 6 bases; nucleotides outside the gene matches: 1. Combining the CDR3 with reference TRBV14 and TRBJ1-1 gives the whole variable domain EAGVTQFPSHSVIEKGQTVTLRCDPISGHDNLYWYRRVMGKEIKFLLHFVKESKQDESGMPNNRFLAERTGGTYSTLKVQPAELEDSGVYFCASSQWTGAEAFFGQGTRLTVV.

The rearrangement links TRBV9 to TRBJ2-7; 9 nucleotides match TRBD1. The germline V gene encodes CDR1 SGDLS and CDR2 YYNGEE. V lost 0 bases and J lost 4; bases outside the gene matches: 5. The CDR3 is 15 amino acids. The CDR3 here is CASSVGVGQGYEQYF. CDR3 nucleotide sequence: TGTGCCAGCAGCGTAGGAGTAGGACAGGGGTACGAGCAGTACTTC.

V usage is TRBV6-2 or TRBV6-3 and J usage is TRBJ2-7; no clear D. The CDR3 loop spans 14 amino acids. V lost 2 bases to trimming and J lost 4 bases, with 12 bases between them. Germline V CDR1 and CDR2: MNHEY, SVGEGT. The CDR3 bases are TGTGCCAGCAGTTACGAGGCCCCCAGATACGAGCAGTACTTC. Residues: CASSYEAPRYEQYF.

The J gene is TRBJ2-7, the V gene TRBV7-6; TRBD2 aligns across 16 bases. The CDR3 sequence is 19 residues long. Germline V gene lookup returns CDR1 SGHVS and CDR2 FNYEAQ. V dropped 2 bases and J dropped 1; count of bases not matched to a gene: 8. The CDR3 DNA sequence: TGTGCCAGCAGCTTAAGCCCTTCGGGACTAGCGGGAGGGTCCTACGAGCAGTACTTC. Its protein product is CASSLSPSGLAGGSYEQYF. The full variable domain, its missing parts supplied by reference TRBV7-6 and TRBJ2-7, is GAGVSQSPRYKVTKRGQDVALRCDPISGHVSLYWYRQALGQGPEFLTYFNYEAQQDKSGLPNDRFSAERPEGSISTLTIQRTEQRDSAMYRCASSLSPSGLAGGSYEQYFGPGTRLTVT.

In its sample, this clone was seen once. The chain is built from TRBV19 and TRBJ2-1, with 10 bases aligning to TRBD2. This CDR3 is 16 amino acids long. Germline lookup yields CDR1 LNHDA and CDR2 SQIVND (reference sequence). V shed 7 bases and J 0 bases; nucleotides not matched to a gene: 6. The CDR3 region is CASTTQREGSYNEQFF. CDR3 sequence (DNA): TGTGCCAGTACCACCCAGCGGGAGGGCTCCTACAATGAGCAGTTCTTC.

CDR3: CASSEGDREEEKLFF. The DNA for the CDR3 is TGTGCCAGCAGTGAAGGGGACAGGGAAGAAGAAAAACTGTTTTTT. V gene TRBV6-1 combines with J gene TRBJ1-4, with 9 bases that match TRBD1. J lost 8 bases, V lost 1 base, and 5 bases had no gene match. There are 15 residues in the CDR3. Germline CDR1 reads MNHNS; CDR2 reads SASEGT.

The chain employs TRBV4-3 and TRBJ2-7, with a possible D match to TRBD1 (5 bases). Trimming shortened V by 0 bases and J by 5 bases, and 14 bases separated the two germline ends. Looked up from germline, CDR1 is LGHNA and CDR2 is YSLEER. This CDR3 spans 15 amino acids. CDR3 nucleotide sequence: TGCGCCAGCAGCCAAGATGGGAACAGGATGAACGAGCAGTACTTC. It yields the protein CASSQDGNRMNEQYF.

V and J are TRBV5-5 and TRBJ2-5; D possibly corresponds to TRBD2 (5 bases). Per the germline V gene, CDR1 is SGHKS and CDR2 is YYEKEE (reference sequence). Trimming took off 1 base at V and 5 bases at J, with 9 bases between the two ends. The CDR3 is 13 residues long. CDR3 bases: TGTGCCAGCAGCTTGCCCCCGGGGGAGACCCAGTACTTC. It encodes CASSLPPGETQYF.

This sequence joins TRBV27 and TRBJ2-7, with a possible D match to TRBD2 (5 bases). This CDR3 spans 13 amino acids. Looked up from germline, CDR1 is MNHEY and CDR2 is SMNVEV (reference sequence). The V end lost 5 bases, the J end lost 2 bases, and 10 bases lay between the germline ends. CDR3 sequence: CASSRVGAYEQYF. The CDR3 DNA sequence: TGTGCCAGCAGTCGCGTCGGGGCCTACGAGCAGTACTTC.

The rearrangement uses TRBV9 and TRBJ2-5, with 12 bases aligning to TRBD2. This CDR3 is built from 16 residues. J gave up 5 bases and V 4 bases, and 9 bases lay outside the gene matches. CDR1 and CDR2 from the germline V gene are SGDLS and YYNGEE. The CDR3 is CASSLLAGGPGETQYF. CDR3 bases: TGTGCCAGCAGCCTTCTAGCGGGAGGGCCAGGGGAGACCCAGTACTTC. Drawing the rest from reference TRBV9 and TRBJ2-5, the complete variable domain is DSGVTQTPKHLITATGQRVTLRCSPRSGDLSVYWYQQSLDQGLQFLIQYYNGEERAKGNILERFSAQQFPDLHSELNLSSLELGDSALYFCASSLLAGGPGETQYFGPGTRLLVL.

This clone was seen a few times. J is TRBJ2-2 and V is TRBV19; D not resolved. V lost 4 bases, J lost 7 bases, and 10 bases lay in between. The germline gives CDR1 LNHDA, CDR2 SQIVND (reference sequence). The CDR3 has 13 amino acids. This CDR3 is CASSTTGNGELFF. In nucleotides, the CDR3 is TGTGCCAGTAGTACCACCGGTAACGGGGAGCTGTTTTTT.

The V gene is TRBV10-3, the J gene TRBJ2-1, with a tentative D call TRBD2 (5 bases). This CDR3 is built from 16 residues. V was pared by 4 bases and J by 4 bases, with 17 bases between. Looked up from germline, CDR1 is ENHRY and CDR2 is SYGVKD. CDR3 sequence (DNA): TGTGCCATCAGTGGCGAGGGCAGCCTGGGATACAATGAGCAGTTCTTC. It is translated as CAISGEGSLGYNEQFF.

This clone came up once. V usage is TRBV3-1 (or the pseudogene TRBV3-2) and J usage is TRBJ1-5; D is possibly TRBD1 (5 bases). Trimming took off 1 base at V and 10 bases at J, with 14 bases between the two ends. In germline, CDR1 is LGHDT, CDR2 YNNKEL (reference sequence). The CDR3 runs 14 residues. In DNA form, the CDR3 reads TGTGCCAGCAGCCAAGGGGGCTTAAGGGTTCCCCAGCATTTT. This translates into CASSQGGLRVPQHF.